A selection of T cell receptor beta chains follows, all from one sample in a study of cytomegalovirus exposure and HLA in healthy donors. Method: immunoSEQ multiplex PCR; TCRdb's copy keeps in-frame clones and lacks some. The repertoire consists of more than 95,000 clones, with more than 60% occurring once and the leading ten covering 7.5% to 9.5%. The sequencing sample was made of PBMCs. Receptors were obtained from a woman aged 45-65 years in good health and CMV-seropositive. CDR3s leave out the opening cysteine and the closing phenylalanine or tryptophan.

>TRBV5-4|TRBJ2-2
ASSLGLTSRTGELF
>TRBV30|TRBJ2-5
AWRSGGPQY
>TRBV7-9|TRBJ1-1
ASSLGIGGAEAF
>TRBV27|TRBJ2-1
GTSRGSEQF
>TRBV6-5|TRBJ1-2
ASSSTQGGNYGYT
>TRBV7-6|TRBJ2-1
ASSSVGLHGNEQF
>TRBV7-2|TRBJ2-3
ASSPEGRGGTDTQY
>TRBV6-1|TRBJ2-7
ASSEAVAGGRSYEQY
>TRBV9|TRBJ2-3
ASSVWRGGADTQY
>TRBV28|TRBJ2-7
ASSSSGTSGTYEQY
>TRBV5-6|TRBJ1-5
ASSLPTGDNQPQH
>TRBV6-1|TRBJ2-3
ASRIPGLAGDTQY
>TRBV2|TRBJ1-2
ASSDYGRGLGYGYT
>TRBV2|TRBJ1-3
ASCRGYSSGNTIY
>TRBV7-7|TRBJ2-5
ASSFGGEETQY
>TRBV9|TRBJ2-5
ASSVGRGIAFGQETQY
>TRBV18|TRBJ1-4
ASSPGGRREKLF
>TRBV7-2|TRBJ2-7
ASSSRDRAYEQY
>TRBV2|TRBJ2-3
ASSAPGTQY
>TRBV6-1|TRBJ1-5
ASSEAGGAAQPQH
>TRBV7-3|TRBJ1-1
ASSVGQALGNTEAF
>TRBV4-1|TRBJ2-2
ASSAGLATTGELF